There are a few counts of the clone carrying this TCR beta chain. What it binds is unknown. The V gene's germline CDR1 is SGHRS and CDR2 YFSETQ. V lost 7 bases and J 5 bases, leaving 15 bases between the germline ends. The CDR3 is 13 residues long. The data were taken from a study of cytomegalovirus exposure and HLA in healthy donors. Study-wide findings and caveats: HLA alleles showed associations with about 15,000 TCR beta sequences in a later analysis, at a 0.05 false discovery rate. In a later analysis, across HLA loci, associated TCR counts were highest for DRB1, lowest for HLA-C. Generally TCR sequences proved uncommon, though certain public TCRs appeared in numerous donors.

PCR was performed using 60 Vbeta and 13 Jbeta primers. The assay was immunoSEQ multiplex PCR, and TCRdb's table has in-frame clones only and misses some. The repertoire holds 130,000 or so clones, with about 61% as singletons. The sequencing sample was made of PBMCs. The gene calls are TRBV5-1 and TRBJ2-5, with D perhaps TRBD2 (6 bases). This clonotype was obtained from a male donor in good health and CMV-seronegative. This CDR3 reads CASRGAPRETQYF. The CDR3, as DNA: TGCGCCAGCCGCGGGGCCCCCCGGGAGACCCAGTACTTC.